Shown below are 13 T cell receptor beta chains from a single sample sequenced in a study of OX40 agonist ivuxolimab in advanced cancers. Profiled with immunoSEQ multiplex PCR; TCRdb holds only in-frame clones, not every one. There are roughly 86,000 clones in the sample; around nine tenths occur only once, and roughly 1.1% lies in the top ten. The specimen was CD4+ or CD8+ T cells sorted from blood, collected in a trial of the OX40 agonist ivuxolimab. The receptors originated from an adult with an advanced solid tumor such as melanoma, head and neck, liver or kidney cancer.

The V call is TRBV2, the J call TRBJ2-7, with D maybe TRBD2 (6 bases). CDR3 length: 14 residues. Trimming cost V 4 bases and J 0 bases, with 10 bases left between them. Germline CDR1 reads SNHLY; CDR2 reads FYNNEI. For the CDR3, the DNA is TGTGCCAGCAGTGGGAGGGAAAGCTCCTACGAGCAGTACTTC. Its translation: CASSGRESSYEQYF.

The V and J genes are TRBV9 and TRBJ1-5, with D hard to call. Germline CDR1 reads SGDLS; CDR2 reads YYNGEE. The CDR3 is made up of 13 amino acids. Trimming left V 0 bases short and J 5 bases short, with 6 bases between. CDR3 region: CASSVDGYQPQHF. In DNA, the CDR3 is TGTGCCAGCAGCGTAGACGGTTATCAGCCCCAGCATTTT.

The rearrangement links TRBV25-1 to TRBJ1-1; possible D gene TRBD1, 5 bases. The V gene lost 3 bases and the J gene lost 1 base, with 9 bases spanning the gap. Looked up from germline, CDR1 is MGHDK and CDR2 is SYGVNS. The CDR3 loop spans 14 amino acids. CDR3: CASSEGTSNTEAFF. Written as DNA, the CDR3 is TGTGCCAGCAGTGAGGGGACTTCGAACACTGAAGCTTTCTTT.

The chain carries TRBV7-9 and TRBJ1-1; 7 bases are a match to TRBD1. V was pared by 5 bases and J by 6 bases, with 6 bases of the junction left unmatched. The CDR3 is 13 amino acids. CDR1 is SEHNR and CDR2 is FQNEAQ in the germline V gene (reference sequence). CDR3 DNA: TGTGCCAGCAGCGAACGACAGGGCGCTGAAGCTTTCTTT. Translation: CASSERQGAEAFF. Variable domain in full (rest from reference TRBV7-9 and TRBJ1-1): DTGVSQNPRHKITKRGQNVTFRCDPISEHNRLYWYRQTLGQGPEFLTYFQNEAQLEKSRLLSDRFSAERPKGSFSTLEIQRTEQGDSAMYLCASSERQGAEAFFGQGTRLTVV.

The V gene is TRBV11-2, the J gene TRBJ2-3; D gene unclear. Trimming removed 0 bases from V and 2 bases from J, with 9 bases in between. The CDR3 has 15 residues. From germline, CDR1 is SGHAT and CDR2 FQNNGV. The DNA for the CDR3 is TGTGCCAGCAGCTTAGATTACAGCAACACAGATACGCAGTATTTT. Amino acids: CASSLDYSNTDTQYF.

The V call is TRBV6-5, the J call TRBJ1-3; D is ambiguous. The germline CDR1 and CDR2 sequences are MNHEY and SVGAGI. The CDR3 consists of 14 residues. V lost 5 bases to trimming and J lost 4 bases, with 12 bases between them. The CDR3 loop is CASSPAGGGNTIYF. The CDR3 coding sequence is TGTGCCAGCAGTCCGGCTGGAGGAGGAAACACCATATATTTT.

The V call is TRBV4-2, the J call TRBJ2-7; 11 positions agree with TRBD2. The trim removed 1 base at V and 3 bases at J, leaving 2 bases unmatched. This CDR3 is built from 15 residues. CDR1 is LGHNA and CDR2 is YNFKEQ in the germline V gene. In nucleotides, the CDR3 is TGTGCCAGCAGCCAAGCAACTAGCGGGAGCTACGAGCAGTACTTC. Translation gives CASSQATSGSYEQYF.

The chain links TRBV4-1 to TRBJ1-2, with D hard to call. This CDR3 region has 17 residues. The germline gives CDR1 MGHRA, CDR2 YSYEKL. V was cut by 2 bases and J by 4 bases, with 20 bases left in between. The CDR3 spells CASSQRAGNRGLYGYTF. CDR3 in DNA: TGCGCCAGCAGCCAAAGAGCAGGAAACAGAGGGCTCTATGGCTACACCTTC.

The chain joins TRBV16 to TRBJ1-5; the D gene is possibly TRBD1 (6 bases). V was trimmed by 4 bases and J by 0 bases, leaving 10 bases between them. CDR1 KGHSY and CDR2 FQNENV come from the germline V gene. This CDR3 comprises 15 residues. The CDR3 loop reads CASSPGHRSNQPQHF. The CDR3 DNA follows: TGTGCCAGCAGCCCGGGACACCGTAGCAATCAGCCCCAGCATTTT.

The chain is built from TRBV6-1 and TRBJ2-1, with D unresolved. V was trimmed by 0 bases and J by 3 bases, leaving 9 bases between them. This CDR3 is built from 15 residues. The germline V gene has CDR1 MNHNS and CDR2 SASEGT. Here the CDR3 reads CASSEASTRYNEQFF. CDR3 in DNA: TGTGCCAGCAGTGAAGCTAGCACGCGCTACAATGAGCAGTTCTTC.

The V and J genes are TRBV28 and TRBJ2-7; D may match TRBD1 or TRBD2 (6 bases each). The CDR3 totals 14 residues. Germline loops: CDR1 MDHEN, CDR2 SYDVKM. Trimming left V 6 bases short and J 2 bases short, with 14 bases between. DNA of the CDR3: TGTGCCAGCAGGTTACAGGGAGGCCCCTACGAGCAGTACTTC. Amino acid sequence: CASRLQGGPYEQYF.

The V call is TRBV7-9, the J call TRBJ2-5, with 8 bases lining up with TRBD2. CDR1 and CDR2 (germline): SEHNR, FQNEAQ (reference sequence). The CDR3 covers 18 residues. The V and J ends lost 5 bases and 4 bases, in that order; junction bases with no gene match: 18. Written as DNA, the CDR3 is TGTGCCAGCAGCCCCGTTTTGGGTAGCGGGATTCCCCCAGAGACCCAGTACTTC. This codes for CASSPVLGSGIPPETQYF.

The rearrangement links TRBV27 to TRBJ2-7; D may be TRBD2 (5 bases). Per the germline V gene, CDR1 is MNHEY and CDR2 is SMNVEV (reference sequence). This CDR3 has 14 amino acids. Trimming pared 6 bases from V and 2 bases from J, leaving 14 bases between. The CDR3 sequence is CASRKLGDPYEQYF. The CDR3 bases are TGTGCCAGCAGGAAACTAGGAGATCCCTACGAGCAGTACTTC.